This T cell receptor (beta chain) was captured by sequencing in a study of blood T cell repertoires in COVID-19. For the study at large: Whether acute or convalescent, the COVID-19 samples came from the United States, Italy and Spain. Sources were T cells, B-cell-depleted T cells, or PBMCs; the material itself was cDNA or gDNA.

Authors' processing steps: Nucleated cell number was recorded as an estimate derived from reference gene primer amplification. Method: immunoSEQ multiplex PCR; TCRdb's copy keeps in-frame clones and lacks some. That table supplies the V and J calls and clone size; D and trimming were determined from the DNA. The sample shows about 160,000 clones, approximately 80% of them seen only once. The TCR sequence derives from a woman of 80 years or more with acute or convalescent COVID-19. The sequenced sample consisted of peripheral blood.

The CDR3 spells CASSQGQGGQPQHF. The CDR3, as DNA: TGCGCCAGCAGCCAGGGTCAGGGCGGCCAGCCCCAGCATTTT. The rearrangement uses TRBV4-1 and TRBJ1-5; possibly TRBD1 for D (5 bases). Germline CDR1 reads MGHRA; CDR2 reads YSYEKL. Trimming cost V 3 bases and J 7 bases, with 13 bases left between them. The CDR3 has 14 amino acids.